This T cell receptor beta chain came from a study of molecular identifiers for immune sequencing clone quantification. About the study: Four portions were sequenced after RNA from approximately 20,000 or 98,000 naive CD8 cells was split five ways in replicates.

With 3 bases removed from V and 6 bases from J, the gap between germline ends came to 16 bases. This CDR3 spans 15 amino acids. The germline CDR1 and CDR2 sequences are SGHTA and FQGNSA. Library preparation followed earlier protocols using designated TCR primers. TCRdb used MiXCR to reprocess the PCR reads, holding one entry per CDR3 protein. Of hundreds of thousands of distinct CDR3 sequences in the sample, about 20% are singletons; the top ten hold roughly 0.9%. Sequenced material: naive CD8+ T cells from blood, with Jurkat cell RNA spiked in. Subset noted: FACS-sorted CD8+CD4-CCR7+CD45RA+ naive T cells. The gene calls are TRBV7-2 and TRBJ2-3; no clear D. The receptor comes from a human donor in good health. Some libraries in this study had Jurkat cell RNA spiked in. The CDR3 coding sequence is TGTGCCAGCAGCTTTAGGGTAACCTCTGATGATACGCAGTATTTT. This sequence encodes CASSFRVTSDDTQYF. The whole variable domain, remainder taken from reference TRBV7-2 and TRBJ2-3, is GAGVSQSPSNKVTEKGKDVELRCDPISGHTALYWYRQSLGQGLEFLIYFQGNSAPDKSGLPSDRFSAERTGGSVSTLTIQRTQQEDSAVYLCASSFRVTSDDTQYFGPGTRLTVL.